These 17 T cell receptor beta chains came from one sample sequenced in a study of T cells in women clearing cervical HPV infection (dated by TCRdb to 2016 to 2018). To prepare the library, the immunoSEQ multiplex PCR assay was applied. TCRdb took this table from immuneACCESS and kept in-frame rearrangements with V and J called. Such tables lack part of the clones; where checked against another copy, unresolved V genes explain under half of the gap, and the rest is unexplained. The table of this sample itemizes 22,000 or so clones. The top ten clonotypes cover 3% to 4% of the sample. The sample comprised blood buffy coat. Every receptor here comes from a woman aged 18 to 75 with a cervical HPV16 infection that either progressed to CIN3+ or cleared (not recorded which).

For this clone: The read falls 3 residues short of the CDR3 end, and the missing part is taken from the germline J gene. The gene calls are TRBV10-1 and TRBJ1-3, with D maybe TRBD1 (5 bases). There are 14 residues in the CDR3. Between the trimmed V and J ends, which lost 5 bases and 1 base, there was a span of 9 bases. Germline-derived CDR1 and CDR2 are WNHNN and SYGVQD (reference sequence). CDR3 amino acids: CASSQSGSGNTIYF. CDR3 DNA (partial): TGCGCCAGCAGTCAATCAGGGTCTGGAAACACC.

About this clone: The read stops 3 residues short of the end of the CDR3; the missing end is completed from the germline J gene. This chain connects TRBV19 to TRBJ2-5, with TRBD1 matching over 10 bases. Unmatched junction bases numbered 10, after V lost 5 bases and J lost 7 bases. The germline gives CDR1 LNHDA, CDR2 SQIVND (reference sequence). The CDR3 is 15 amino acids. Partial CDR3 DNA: TGTGCCAGTAGTGCCCAGACAGGGGGCGCCGGGACC. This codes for CASSAQTGGAGT. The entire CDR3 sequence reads CASSAQTGGAGTQYF.

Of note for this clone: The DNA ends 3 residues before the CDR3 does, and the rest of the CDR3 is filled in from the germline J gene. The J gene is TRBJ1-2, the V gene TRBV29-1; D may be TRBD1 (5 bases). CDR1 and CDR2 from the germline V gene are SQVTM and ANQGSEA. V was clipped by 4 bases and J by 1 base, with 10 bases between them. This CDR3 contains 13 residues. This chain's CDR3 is CSVVKGINYGYTF. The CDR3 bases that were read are TGCAGCGTTGTGAAGGGGATTAACTATGGC.

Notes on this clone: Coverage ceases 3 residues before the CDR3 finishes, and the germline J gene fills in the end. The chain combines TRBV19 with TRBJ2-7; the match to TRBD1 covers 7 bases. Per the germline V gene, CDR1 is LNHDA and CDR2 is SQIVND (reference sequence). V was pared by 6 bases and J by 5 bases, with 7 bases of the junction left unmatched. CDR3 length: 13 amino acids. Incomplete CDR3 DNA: TGTGCCAGTAGCTTGGGGACAGTCCACGAG. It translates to CASSLGTVHE. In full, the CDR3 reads CASSLGTVHEQYF.

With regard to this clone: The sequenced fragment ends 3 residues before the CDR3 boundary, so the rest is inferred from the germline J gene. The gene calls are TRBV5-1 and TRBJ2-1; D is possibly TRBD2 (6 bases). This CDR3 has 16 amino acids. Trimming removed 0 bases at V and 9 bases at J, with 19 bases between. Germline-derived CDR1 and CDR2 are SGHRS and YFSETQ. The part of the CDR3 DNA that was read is TGCGCCAGCAGCTTGGAAACTAGCTATAAGACCGGTGAG. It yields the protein CASSLETSYKTGE. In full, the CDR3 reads CASSLETSYKTGEQFF.

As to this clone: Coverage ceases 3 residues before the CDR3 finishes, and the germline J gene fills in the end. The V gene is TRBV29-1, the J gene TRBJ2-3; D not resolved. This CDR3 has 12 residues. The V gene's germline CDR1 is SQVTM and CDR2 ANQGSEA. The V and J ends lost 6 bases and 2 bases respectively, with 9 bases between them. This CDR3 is CSVAQNTDTQYF. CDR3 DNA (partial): TGCAGCGTCGCTCAGAACACAGATACG.

The CDR3 DNA, read in part, is TGCAGTGCCCCTCTAGGCGCTAGCGGGAGTTCTGATACG. It is translated as CSAPLGASGSSDT. The entire CDR3 protein is CSAPLGASGSSDTQYF. The genes are TRBV20-1 and TRBJ2-3; 10 nucleotides align to TRBD2. The CDR3 goes on 3 residues after the read ends, and that part is filled in from the germline J gene. Germline V gives CDR1 DFQATT, CDR2 SNEGSKA (reference sequence). The CDR3 spans 16 residues. J lost 6 bases, V lost 6 bases, and 15 bases had no gene match.

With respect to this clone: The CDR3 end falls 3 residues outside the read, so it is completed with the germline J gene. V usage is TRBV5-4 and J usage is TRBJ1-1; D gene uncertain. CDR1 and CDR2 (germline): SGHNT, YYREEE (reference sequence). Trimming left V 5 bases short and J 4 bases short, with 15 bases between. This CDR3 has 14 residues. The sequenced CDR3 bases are TGTGCCAGCAGGGTTTCCGACAAACCCACTGAA. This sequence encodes CASRVSDKPTE. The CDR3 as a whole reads CASRVSDKPTEAFF.

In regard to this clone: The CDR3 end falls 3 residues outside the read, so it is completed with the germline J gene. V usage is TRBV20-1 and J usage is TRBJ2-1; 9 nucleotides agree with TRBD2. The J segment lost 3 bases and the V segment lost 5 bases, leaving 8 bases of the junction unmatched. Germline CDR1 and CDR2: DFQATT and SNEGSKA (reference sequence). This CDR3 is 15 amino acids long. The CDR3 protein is CSAPRMTSGYNEQFF. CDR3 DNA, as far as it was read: TGCAGTGCTCCCAGGATGACTAGCGGCTACAATGAG.

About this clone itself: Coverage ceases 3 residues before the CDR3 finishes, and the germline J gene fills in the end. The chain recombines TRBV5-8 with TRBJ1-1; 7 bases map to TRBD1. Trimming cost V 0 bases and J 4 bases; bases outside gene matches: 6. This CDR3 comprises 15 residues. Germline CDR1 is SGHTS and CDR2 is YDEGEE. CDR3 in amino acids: CASSLGAGGSTEAFF. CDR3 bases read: TGTGCCAGCAGCTTGGGGGCAGGGGGTAGCACTGAA.

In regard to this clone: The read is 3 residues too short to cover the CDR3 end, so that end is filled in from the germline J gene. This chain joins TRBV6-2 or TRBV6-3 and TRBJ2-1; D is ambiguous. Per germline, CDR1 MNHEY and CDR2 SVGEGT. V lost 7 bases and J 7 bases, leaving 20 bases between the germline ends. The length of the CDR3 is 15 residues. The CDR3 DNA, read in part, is TGTGCCAGCACCAACTTACTTGAACTTATGAATGAG. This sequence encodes CASTNLLELMNE. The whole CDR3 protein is CASTNLLELMNEQFF.

The chain's CDR3 is CASSPVGGEKLFF. CDR3 bases read: TGTGCCAGCAGCCCCGTCGGCGGTGAAAAA. The V gene is TRBV11-2, the J gene TRBJ1-4; D is unclear. The read finishes 3 residues shy of the CDR3 end, and the germline J gene is used to complete it. Germline-derived CDR1 and CDR2 are SGHAT and FQNNGV. Trimming shortened V by 5 bases and J by 7 bases, and 11 bases separated the two germline ends. The CDR3 runs 13 residues.

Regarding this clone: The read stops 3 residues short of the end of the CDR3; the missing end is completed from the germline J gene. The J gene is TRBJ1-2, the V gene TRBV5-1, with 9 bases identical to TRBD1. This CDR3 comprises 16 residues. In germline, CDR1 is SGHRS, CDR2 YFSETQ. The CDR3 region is CASSFTGGGGISGYTF. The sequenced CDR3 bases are TGCGCCAGCAGCTTCACAGGGGGCGGTGGGATTTCGGGC.

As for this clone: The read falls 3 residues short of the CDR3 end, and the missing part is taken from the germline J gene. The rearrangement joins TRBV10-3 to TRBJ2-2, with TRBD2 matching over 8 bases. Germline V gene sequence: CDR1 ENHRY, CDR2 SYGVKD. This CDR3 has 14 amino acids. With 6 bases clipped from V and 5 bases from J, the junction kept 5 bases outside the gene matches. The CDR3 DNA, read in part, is TGTGCCATCAGCTTGACTAGCGAAACCGGGGAG. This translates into CAISLTSETGE. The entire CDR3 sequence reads CAISLTSETGELFF.

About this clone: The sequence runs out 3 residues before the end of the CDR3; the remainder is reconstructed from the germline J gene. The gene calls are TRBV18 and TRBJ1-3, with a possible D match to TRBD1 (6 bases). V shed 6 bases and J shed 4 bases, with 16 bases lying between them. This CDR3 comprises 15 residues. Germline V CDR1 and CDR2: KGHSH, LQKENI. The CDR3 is CASSPDSPPGNTIYF. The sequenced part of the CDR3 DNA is TGTGCCAGCTCGCCGGACAGCCCCCCCGGAAACACC.

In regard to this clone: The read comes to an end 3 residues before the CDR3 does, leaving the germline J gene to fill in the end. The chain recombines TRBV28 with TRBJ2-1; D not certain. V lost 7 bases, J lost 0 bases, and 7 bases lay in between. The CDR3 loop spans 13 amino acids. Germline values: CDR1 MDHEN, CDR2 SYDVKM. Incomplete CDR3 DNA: TGTGCCAGCAAAGCCCCCTCCTACAATGAG. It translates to CASKAPSYNE. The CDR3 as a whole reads CASKAPSYNEQFF.

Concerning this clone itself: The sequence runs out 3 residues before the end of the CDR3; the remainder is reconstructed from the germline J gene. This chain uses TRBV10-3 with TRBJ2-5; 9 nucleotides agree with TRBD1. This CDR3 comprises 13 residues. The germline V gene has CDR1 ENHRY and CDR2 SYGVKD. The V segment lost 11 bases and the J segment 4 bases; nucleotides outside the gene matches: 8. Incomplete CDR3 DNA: TGTGCCGATCCTGGGACAGGGATAGAGACC. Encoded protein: CADPGTGIET. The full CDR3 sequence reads CADPGTGIETQYF.